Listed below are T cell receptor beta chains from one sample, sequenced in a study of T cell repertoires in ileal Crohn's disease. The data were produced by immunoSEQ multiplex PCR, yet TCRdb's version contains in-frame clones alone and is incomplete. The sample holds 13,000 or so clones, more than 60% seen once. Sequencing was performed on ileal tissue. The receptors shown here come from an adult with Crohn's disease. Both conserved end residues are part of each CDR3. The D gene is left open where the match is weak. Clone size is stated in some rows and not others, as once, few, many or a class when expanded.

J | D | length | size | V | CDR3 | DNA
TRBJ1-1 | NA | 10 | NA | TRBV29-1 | CSVEEGAAFF | TGCAGCGTTGAAGAAGGGGCGGCTTTCTTT
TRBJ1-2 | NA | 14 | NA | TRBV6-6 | CASSYSRGGTGYTF | TGTGCCAGCAGTTACTCTCGGGGAGGGACTGGCTACACCTTC
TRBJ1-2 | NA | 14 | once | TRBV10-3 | CAIRGGRRCYGYTF | TGTGCCATCAGGGGGGGCAGACGTTGCTATGGCTACACCTTC
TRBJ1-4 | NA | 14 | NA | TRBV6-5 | CASSLRRVNEKLFF | TGTGCCAGCAGTTTGCGCAGGGTCAATGAAAAACTGTTTTTT
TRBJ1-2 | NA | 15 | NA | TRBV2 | CASREYRDTSYGYTF | TGTGCCAGCAGGGAATACCGGGACACCTCCTATGGCTACACCTTC
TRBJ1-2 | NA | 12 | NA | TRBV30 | CAWSIVNYGYTF | TGTGCCTGGAGTATCGTGAACTATGGCTACACCTTC
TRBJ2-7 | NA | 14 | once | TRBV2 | CASSSNRDLYEQYF | TGTGCCAGCAGTTCCAACCGGGACTTGTACGAGCAGTACTTC
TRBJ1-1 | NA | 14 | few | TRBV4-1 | CASSQDPRGTEAFF | TGCGCCAGCAGCCAAGATCCCAGGGGCACTGAAGCTTTCTTT
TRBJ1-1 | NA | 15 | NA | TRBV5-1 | CASSFGSGAGTEAFF | TGCGCCAGCAGCTTCGGATCAGGGGCGGGCACTGAAGCTTTCTTT
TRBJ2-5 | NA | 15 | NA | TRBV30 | CASVTGVWEGETQYF | TGTGCCTCCGTAACAGGGGTTTGGGAGGGAGAGACCCAGTACTTC
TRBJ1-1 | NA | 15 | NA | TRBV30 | CAWIRRGGVNTEAFF | TGTGCCTGGATTAGGAGGGGGGGGGTGAACACTGAAGCTTTCTTT
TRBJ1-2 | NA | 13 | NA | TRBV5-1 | CASSLAQQGGYTF | TGCGCCAGCAGCTTGGCCCAGCAGGGGGGCTACACCTTC
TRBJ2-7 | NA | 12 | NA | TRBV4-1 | CASSQVGDEQYF | TGCGCCAGCAGCCAAGTGGGGGACGAGCAGTACTTC
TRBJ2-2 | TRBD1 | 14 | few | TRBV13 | CAIRDRGDTGELFF | TGTGCCATCAGGGACAGGGGGGACACCGGGGAGCTGTTTTTT
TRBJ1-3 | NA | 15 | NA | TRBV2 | CASSWTSDSGNTIYF | TGTGCCAGCAGTTGGACATCTGACTCTGGAAACACCATATATTTT
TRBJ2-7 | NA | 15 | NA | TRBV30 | CAWSVLGAPTYEQYF | TGTGCCTGGAGTGTTTTGGGGGCTCCCACTTACGAGCAGTACTTC
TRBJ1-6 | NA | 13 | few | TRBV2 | CASSELNESPLHF | TGTGCCAGCAGTGAACTCAATGAGTCACCCCTCCACTTT
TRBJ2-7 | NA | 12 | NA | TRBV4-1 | CASSQGNYEQYF | TGCGCCAGCAGCCAAGGAAACTACGAGCAGTACTTC
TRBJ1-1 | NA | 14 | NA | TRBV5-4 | CASSLSQANTEAFF | TGTGCCAGCAGCTTAAGTCAAGCGAACACTGAAGCTTTCTTT
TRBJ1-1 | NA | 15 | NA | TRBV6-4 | CASSDTGPGNTEAFF | TGTGCCAGCAGTGACACGGGACCGGGTAATACTGAAGCTTTCTTT
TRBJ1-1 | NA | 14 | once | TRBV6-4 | CASSDGQGRTEAFF | TGTGCCAGCAGTGATGGTCAGGGCAGGACTGAAGCTTTCTTT
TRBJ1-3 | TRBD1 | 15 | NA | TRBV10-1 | CASSRDSFSGNTIYF | TGCGCCAGCAGCCGGGACAGCTTCTCTGGAAACACCATATATTTT
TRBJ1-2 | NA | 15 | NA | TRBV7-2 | CASTSNGGGGYGYTF | TGTGCCAGCACCTCAAACGGGGGGGGCGGCTATGGCTACACCTTC
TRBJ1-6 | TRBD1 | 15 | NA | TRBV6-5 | CASSSTGVVNSPLHF | TGTGCCAGCAGTTCGACAGGGGTAGTTAATTCACCCCTCCACTTT